What follows are 19 T cell receptor beta chains derived from one specimen sequenced in a study of regulatory T cells in long-lasting Graves disease. Sequencing libraries for TCR beta were prepared with iRepertoire HTBI primers and Arm-PCR of CDR3 regions. TCRdb reprocessed the multiplex PCR reads via MiXCR and lists one record per CDR3 protein. The table shows about 460,000 distinct CDR3 sequences, with approximately 15% occurring only once. Time point defined: newly diagnosed GD, antithyroid drugs for less than 3 months. With RNA extracted from PBMCs as input, the TCR library was made. These data are also associated with another study on T cells in Graves' hyperthyroidism and ophthalmopathy.

Sequenced material: peripheral blood mononuclear cells (PBMCs), taken at new diagnosis, from a patient treated with antithyroid drugs. The receptor source for this set is a woman aged 45-65 years with Graves disease.

The sample holds a few counts of this clonotype. This sequence joins TRBV29-1 and TRBJ2-5, with unresolved D. V was cut by 7 bases and J by 5 bases, with 17 bases left in between. Germline CDR1 is SQVTM and CDR2 is ANQGSEA. This CDR3 is built from 13 residues. The CDR3 nucleotides are TGCAGCGGGAACCAGCCCCCCGGTGAGACCCAGTACTTC. Translating it yields CSGNQPPGETQYF.

This clonotype occurred many times. Relative to the germline gene, one junction end is altered; a read error may explain this. The chain combines TRBV5-1 with TRBJ2-5; D gene ambiguous. Germline V gene lookup returns CDR1 SGHRS and CDR2 YFSETQ. The CDR3 runs to 12 residues. DNA for the CDR3: TGTGCCAGCAGCTTAGGCCAAGAGACCCAGTACTTC. This gives the protein CASSLGQETQYF. Supplemented by reference TRBV5-1 and TRBJ2-5, the full variable domain reads KAGVTQTPRYLIKTRGQQVTLSCSPISGHRSVSWYQQTPGQGLQFLFEYFSETQRNKGNFPGRFSGRQFSNSRSEMNVSTLELGDSALYLCASSLGQETQYFGPGTRLLVL.

Regarding this clonotype: The missing conserved phenylalanine or tryptophan at the end of this CDR3 makes a read error likely. V gene TRBV11-1 combines with J gene TRBJ2-5, with D uncertain. The CDR3 loop spans 14 amino acids. Germline V CDR1 and CDR2: SGHAT, FQDESV (reference sequence). CDR3 nucleotide sequence: TGTTCCAGCAGCTTCGGCAGGTACCAAGAGACCCAGTACCTC. Its translation is CSSSFGRYQETQYL.

This clonotype has more than one count but fewer than ten. The gene calls are TRBV27 and TRBJ2-2; 8 bases fit TRBD1. The CDR3 consists of 15 residues. V lost 6 bases and J lost 5; bases outside the gene matches: 8. CDR1 and CDR2 (germline): MNHEY, SMNVEV (reference sequence). The CDR3, as DNA: TGTGCCAGCAGCCAGTCACGGACAGGGACCGGGGAGCTGTTTTTT. Translated, it gives CASSQSRTGTGELFF.

V and J are TRBV6-5 and TRBJ2-1; 8 bases match TRBD1. The germline V gene has CDR1 MNHEY and CDR2 SVGAGI. Unmatched junction bases numbered 9, after V lost 4 bases and J lost 7 bases. There are 15 residues in the CDR3. CDR3 region: CASSSTGQVPNEQFF. The CDR3 DNA sequence: TGTGCCAGCAGTTCCACGGGACAGGTTCCGAATGAGCAGTTCTTC.

In regard to this clonotype: Being one base from a much bigger clone, this may be a read error. This sequence joins TRBV20-1 and TRBJ2-1; TRBD1 matches 7 bases. This CDR3 comprises 17 residues. Germline V CDR1 and CDR2: DFQATT, SNEGSKA (reference sequence). The CDR3 coding sequence is TGCAGTGCTAGAGGACCTATACAGGGGAATGGGTACAATGAGCAGGTCTTC. It translates to CSARGPIQGNGYNEQVF.

On this clonotype: With a much larger clone just one base away, this may be a read error. The genes are TRBV20-1 and TRBJ2-1; D not certain. Per germline, CDR1 DFQATT and CDR2 SNEGSKA (reference sequence). V lost 7 bases, J lost 0 bases, and 13 bases lay in between. The CDR3 covers 14 residues. The CDR3 region has the DNA TGCAGTGTTCCGAGACGGACCTCCTACAATGAGCAGTTCTTC. It is translated as CSVPRRTSYNEQFF.

This clonotype was recorded a few times. J is TRBJ2-7 and V is TRBV18; D is unclear. Trimming left V 0 bases short and J 0 bases short, with 15 bases between. Germline V gives CDR1 KGHSH, CDR2 LQKENI. The CDR3 has 17 amino acids. The CDR3: CASSPPGFFRSSYEQYF. In nucleotides, the CDR3 is TGTGCCAGCTCACCACCAGGATTTTTCCGGAGCTCCTACGAGCAGTACTTC.

This clonotype has only a few counts. The chain has TRBV10-3 and TRBJ2-1; TRBD2 is a possible D gene (6 bases). The CDR3 has 14 amino acids. Germline-derived CDR1 and CDR2 are ENHRY and SYGVKD. V lost 7 bases and J 6 bases, leaving 16 bases between the germline ends. DNA of the CDR3: TGTGCCATCAATGATAATCGGGACTCCAATGAGCAGTTCTTC. Translated: CAINDNRDSNEQFF.

This clonotype was counted ten times or more. The gene calls are TRBV10-3 and TRBJ2-3, with 7 nucleotides matching TRBD1. CDR1 ENHRY and CDR2 SYGVKD come from the germline V gene. The CDR3 has 14 amino acids. V shed 6 bases, J shed 0 bases, and the junction held 3 bases outside the gene matches. The CDR3 nucleotides are TGTGCCATCAGCAGACAGGGCAGCACAGATACGCAGTATTTT. The encoded protein is CAISRQGSTDTQYF.

With respect to this clonotype: This could be a read error, since a much larger clone is one nucleotide away. The J gene is TRBJ2-7, the V gene TRBV5-4; D gene ambiguous. The length of the CDR3 is 15 residues. The germline gives CDR1 SGHNT, CDR2 YYREEE (reference sequence). The CDR3 DNA is TGTGTCAGCAGCTCCGACTTTGCGGTCTCCTACGAGCAGTACTTC. Translating it yields CVSSSDFAVSYEQYF.

This clonotype showed up many times. This chain connects TRBV12-3 or TRBV12-4 to TRBJ2-7, with a tentative D call TRBD2 (5 bases). Trimming stripped 8 bases from V and 7 bases from J, with 12 bases between. There are 11 residues in the CDR3. The CDR3 here is CASGPPGEQYF. CDR3 coding DNA: TGTGCCAGCGGACCCCCGGGGGAGCAGTACTTC.

Notes on this clonotype: Since a much larger clone is just one base distant, this may be a read error. This chain links TRBV10-3 with TRBJ2-1; TRBD2 agrees at 13 bases. This CDR3 region has 18 residues. CDR1 is ENHRY and CDR2 is SYGVKD in the germline V gene. V lost 4 bases to trimming and J lost 10 bases; unmatched junction nucleotides: 16. CDR3 amino acids: CAISAALGTSGDQDEQFF. The CDR3 DNA follows: TGTGCCATCAGTGCCGCCCTTGGGACTAGCGGGGACCAGGACGAGCAGTTCTTC.

The table lists this clonotype with many counts. CDR3 coding DNA: TGTGCCAGCAGTAGGGGACAGGAGGGATATGGCTACACCTTC. Translation gives CASSRGQEGYGYTF. The chain is built from TRBV12-3 or TRBV12-4 and TRBJ1-2; 8 bases fit TRBD1. The CDR3 has 14 residues. J was trimmed by 5 bases and V by 5 bases; bases with no gene match: 7.

This clonotype came up a few times. A much larger clone lies one base from this, so it may be a read error. This chain connects TRBV2 to TRBJ1-2, with a weak D call TRBD1 (6 bases). Trimming stripped 10 bases from V and 8 bases from J, with 20 bases between. CDR3 length: 13 residues. Looked up from germline, CDR1 is SNHLY and CDR2 is FYNNEI. The CDR3 DNA reads as TGTGCCACCAGGACCCAGGGGAGGATGGGCTACACCTTC. As protein: CATRTQGRMGYTF.

This clonotype was detected ten times or more. The J gene is TRBJ2-5, the V gene TRBV7-2; TRBD2 matches 8 bases. This CDR3 spans 18 amino acids. Germline V gives CDR1 SGHTA, CDR2 FQGNSA. With 1 base clipped from V and 0 bases from J, the junction kept 10 bases outside the gene matches. The CDR3 DNA reads TGTGCCAGCAGCTTAGAGGGTCTGGCGGGAGGACACCAAGAGACCCAGTACTTC. It encodes CASSLEGLAGGHQETQYF. The whole variable domain, remainder taken from reference TRBV7-2 and TRBJ2-5, is GAGVSQSPSNKVTEKGKDVELRCDPISGHTALYWYRQSLGQGLEFLIYFQGNSAPDKSGLPSDRFSAERTGGSVSTLTIQRTQQEDSAVYLCASSLEGLAGGHQETQYFGPGTRLLVL.

In its sample, this clonotype was seen many times. The rearrangement joins TRBV20-1 to TRBJ2-1, with no clear D. This CDR3 region has 12 residues. V was clipped by 6 bases and J by 9 bases, with 15 bases between them. Germline V gene data show CDR1 as DFQATT and CDR2 as SNEGSKA (reference sequence). This CDR3 is CSAEVALGEQFF. CDR3 DNA: TGCAGTGCAGAAGTAGCTTTGGGTGAGCAGTTCTTC.

This clonotype was recorded at least ten times. The chain couples TRBV10-3 to TRBJ1-2; D unresolved. The germline V gene has CDR1 ENHRY and CDR2 SYGVKD. V dropped 1 base and J dropped 0 bases, with 15 bases sitting between them. The length of the CDR3 is 17 residues. The CDR3 DNA follows: TGTGCCATCAGTGAGTTAGAAGGTCCAGGAGCTAACTATGGCTACACCTTC. Translated, it gives CAISELEGPGANYGYTF.

This clonotype occurred a few times. The chain recombines TRBV28 with TRBJ1-5; D is possibly TRBD1 (5 bases). The CDR3 is 17 residues long. CDR1 and CDR2 from the germline V gene are MDHEN and SYDVKM. V lost 8 bases and J lost 3, with 23 bases in between. The CDR3 DNA is TGTGCCAGCGGCCTGCGGAGAGGGGCTAGGGACAATCAGCCCCAGCATTTT. Translated, it gives CASGLRRGARDNQPQHF.